This T cell receptor (beta chain) was recorded in a study of blood T cell repertoires in COVID-19. Clones were read by immunoSEQ multiplex PCR, and TCRdb kept only the in-frame ones, dropping some. The sample includes 250,000 to 350,000 clones, around 90% of them seen just once. Germline CDR1 SGHDN, CDR2 FVKESK. The J segment lost 4 bases and the V segment lost 8 bases, leaving 3 bases of the junction unmatched. This CDR3 spans 15 amino acids. The age range of participants was about 18 to 90 years, with residence in under 25 US areas. Cohort assignment relied on participant-reported clinical history. Input material: PBMCs or T cells enriched from blood (not recorded which). This TCR was recovered from a woman aged 40 to 50 who had recovered from COVID-19. The V call is TRBV14, the J call TRBJ2-1; TRBD2 agrees at 15 bases. The CDR3 spells CASGTSGRSYNEQFF. As DNA, the CDR3 is TGTGCCAGCGGGACTAGCGGGAGGTCGTACAATGAGCAGTTCTTC.